The 13 T cell receptor beta chains reported below all come from one sample, sequenced in a study of response to subunit inactivated influenza vaccine. From the RT-PCR reads, TCRdb called clonotypes with MiXCR, one entry per CDR3 protein. The sample holds roughly 570,000 distinct CDR3 sequences, around 13% seen once. The specimen was PBMCs from blood, collected 11 to 12 days after vaccination. These receptors were taken from a man in his forties or fifties who received an inactivated influenza vaccine.

The gene calls are TRBV12-3 or TRBV12-4 and TRBJ2-1; 11 nucleotides match TRBD2. V shed 6 bases and J 9 bases; nucleotides not matched to a gene: 10. The CDR3 is 15 residues long. The CDR3 reads CASSKTSGTAGEQFF. The DNA of the CDR3 is TGTGCCAGCAGCAAGACTAGCGGGACCGCAGGTGAGCAGTTCTTC.

A few counts support this clonotype. The chain links TRBV20-1 to TRBJ1-2; no clear D gene. Deletions cut 5 bases from V and 0 bases from J, with 10 bases between. The CDR3 length is 13 residues. Per the germline V gene, CDR1 is DFQATT and CDR2 is SNEGSKA (reference sequence). The CDR3 nucleotides are TGCAGTGCTGGCTTCCAAGCTAACTATGGCTACACCTTC. The encoded protein is CSAGFQANYGYTF.

J is TRBJ2-5 and V is TRBV12-3 or TRBV12-4; 9 bases match TRBD1. There are 15 residues in the CDR3. With V trimmed by 5 bases and J by 4 bases, 8 bases remained unmatched. CDR3 in amino acids: CASSKGTGRLETQYF. The CDR3 DNA is TGTGCCAGCAGTAAGGGGACAGGGCGTCTAGAGACCCAGTACTTC.

The V and J genes are TRBV4-3 and TRBJ2-7, with TRBD2 matching over 11 bases. J lost 3 bases, V lost 3 bases, and 1 base had no gene match. The germline CDR1 and CDR2 sequences are LGHNA and YSLEER. CDR3 length: 14 residues. CDR3 protein: CASSQGLADYEQYF. The CDR3 DNA reads TGCGCCAGCAGCCAGGGACTAGCGGACTACGAGCAGTACTTC.

This clonotype was counted between two and nine times. The rearrangement joins TRBV15 to TRBJ2-5, with 11 bases identical to TRBD2. This CDR3 has 15 amino acids. The V segment lost 6 bases and the J segment 5 bases; nucleotides outside the gene matches: 8. CDR1 and CDR2 from the germline V gene are LNHNV and YYDKDF (reference sequence). CDR3 sequence (DNA): TGTGCCACCAGGGATGGTAGCGGGGGGGCCGAGACCCAGTACTTC. This encodes CATRDGSGGAETQYF.

In DNA, the CDR3 is TGTGCCGCGGGGGGGCTTGCCAAAAACATTCAGTACTTC. Amino acids: CAAGGLAKNIQYF. The V call is TRBV19, the J call TRBJ2-4; 9 bases match TRBD2. J lost 1 base, V lost 11 bases, and 3 bases had no gene match. Germline values: CDR1 LNHDA, CDR2 SQIVND (reference sequence). This CDR3 is 13 amino acids long.

This clonotype has just a few counts. The V call is TRBV23-1, the J call TRBJ1-1; tentative D call: TRBD1 (6 bases). TRBV23-1 is sorted into the ORF group, with uncertain function. This CDR3 has 17 amino acids. Trimming shortened V by 2 bases and J by 1 base, and 17 bases separated the two germline ends. The CDR3 DNA sequence: TGCGCCAGCAGTCAAATCTACGGTGCAGGGGCGAACACTGAAGCTTTCTTT. Protein: CASSQIYGAGANTEAFF.

This clonotype occurred a few times. The genes are TRBV5-1 and TRBJ2-5; 8 bases line up with TRBD2. The germline V gene has CDR1 SGHRS and CDR2 YFSETQ. V lost 0 bases and J lost 2; bases outside the gene matches: 3. The CDR3 loop spans 15 amino acids. The CDR3 region has the DNA TGCGCCAGCAGCTTGGACGGGGGGGGTCAAGAGACCCAGTACTTC. It codes for CASSLDGGGQETQYF.

This rearrangement joins TRBV4-1 to TRBJ2-3; D call uncertain. Per the germline V gene, CDR1 is MGHRA and CDR2 is YSYEKL. This CDR3 spans 14 amino acids. Trimming cost V 3 bases and J 3 bases, with 10 bases left between them. The CDR3 spells CASSQGERTDTQYF. The CDR3 nucleotides read TGCGCCAGCAGCCAGGGTGAGAGAACAGATACGCAGTATTTT.

This clonotype was seen only a few times. The chain has TRBV5-6 and TRBJ1-5; maybe TRBD1 (5 bases). CDR1 SGHDT and CDR2 YYEEEE come from the germline V gene. The CDR3 extends over 14 amino acids. Trimming cost V 2 bases and J 5 bases, with 11 bases left between them. The CDR3 region is CASSFAGKYQPQHF. As DNA, the CDR3 is TGTGCCAGCAGCTTTGCAGGGAAATATCAGCCCCAGCATTTT.

The V and J genes are TRBV6-1 and TRBJ1-2, with 9 bases lining up with TRBD1. The CDR3 runs 16 residues. J gave up 4 bases and V 5 bases, and 11 bases lay outside the gene matches. The germline CDR1 and CDR2 sequences are MNHNS and SASEGT. The CDR3 DNA follows: TGTGCCAGCAGTCTATCCTCCGGGACAGGGTCCTATGGCTACACCTTC. The encoded protein is CASSLSSGTGSYGYTF.

The chain uses TRBV20-1 and TRBJ1-2, with D uncertain. Germline V CDR1 and CDR2: DFQATT, SNEGSKA (reference sequence). V shed 1 base and J shed 2 bases, with 11 bases lying between them. This CDR3 is 14 amino acids long. As DNA, the CDR3 is TGCAGTGCTAGAGTACAGACCACAAACTATGGCTACACCTTC. Translated, it gives CSARVQTTNYGYTF.

The chain is built from TRBV12-3 or TRBV12-4 and TRBJ2-1, with 9 nucleotides matching TRBD2. The V and J ends lost 6 bases and 12 bases, in that order; junction bases with no gene match: 3. This CDR3 region has 11 residues. CDR3 in DNA: TGTGCCAGCAGCGTTAGCGGGGGGCAGTTCTTC. Protein sequence: CASSVSGGQFF.